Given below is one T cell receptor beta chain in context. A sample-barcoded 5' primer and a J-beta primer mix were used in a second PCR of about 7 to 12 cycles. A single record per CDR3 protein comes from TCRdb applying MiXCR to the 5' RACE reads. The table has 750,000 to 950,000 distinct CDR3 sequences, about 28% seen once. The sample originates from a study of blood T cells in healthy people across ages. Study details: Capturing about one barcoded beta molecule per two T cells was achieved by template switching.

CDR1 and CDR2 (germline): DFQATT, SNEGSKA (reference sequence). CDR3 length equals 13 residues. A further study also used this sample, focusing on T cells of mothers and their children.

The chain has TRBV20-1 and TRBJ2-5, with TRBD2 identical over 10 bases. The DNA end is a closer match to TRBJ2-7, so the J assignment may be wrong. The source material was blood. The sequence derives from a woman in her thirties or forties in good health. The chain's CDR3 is CSAMSGRAYEQYF. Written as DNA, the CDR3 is TGCAGTGCTATGAGCGGGAGGGCCTACGAGCAGTACTTC.